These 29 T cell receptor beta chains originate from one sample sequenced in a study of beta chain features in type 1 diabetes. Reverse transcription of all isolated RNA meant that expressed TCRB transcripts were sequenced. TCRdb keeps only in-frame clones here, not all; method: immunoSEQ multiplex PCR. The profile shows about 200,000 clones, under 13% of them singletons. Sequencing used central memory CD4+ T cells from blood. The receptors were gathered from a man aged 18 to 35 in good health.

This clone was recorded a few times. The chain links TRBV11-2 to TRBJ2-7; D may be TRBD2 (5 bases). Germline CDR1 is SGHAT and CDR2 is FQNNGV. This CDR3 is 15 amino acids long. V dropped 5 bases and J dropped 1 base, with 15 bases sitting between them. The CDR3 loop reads CASSQTGIRSYEQYF. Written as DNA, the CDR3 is TGTGCCAGCAGCCAGACCGGGATCCGGTCCTACGAGCAGTACTTC.

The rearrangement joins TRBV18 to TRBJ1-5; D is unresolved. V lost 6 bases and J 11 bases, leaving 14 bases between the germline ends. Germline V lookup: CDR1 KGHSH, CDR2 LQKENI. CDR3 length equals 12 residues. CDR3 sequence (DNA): TGTGCCAGCTCCCCGGGTGGTTCAGCCCAGCATTTT. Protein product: CASSPGGSAQHF. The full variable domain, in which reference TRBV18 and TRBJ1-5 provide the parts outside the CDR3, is NAGVMQNPRHLVRRRGQEARLRCSPMKGHSHVYWYRQLPEEGLKFMVYLQKENIIDESGMPKERFSAEFPKEGPSILRIQQVVRGDSAAYFCASSPGGSAQHFGDGTRLSIL.

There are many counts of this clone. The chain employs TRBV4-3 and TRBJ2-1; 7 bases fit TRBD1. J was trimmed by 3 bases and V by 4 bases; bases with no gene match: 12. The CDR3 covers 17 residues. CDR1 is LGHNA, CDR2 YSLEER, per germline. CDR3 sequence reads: CASSRMLDRDDYNEQFF. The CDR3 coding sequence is TGCGCCAGCAGCCGAATGCTAGACAGGGACGACTACAATGAGCAGTTCTTC.

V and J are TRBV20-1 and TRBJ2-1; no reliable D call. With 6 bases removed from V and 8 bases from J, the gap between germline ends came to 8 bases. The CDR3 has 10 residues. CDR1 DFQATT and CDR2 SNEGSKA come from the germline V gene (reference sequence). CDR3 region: CSAVFHEQFF. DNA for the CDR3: TGCAGTGCCGTCTTCCATGAGCAGTTCTTC.

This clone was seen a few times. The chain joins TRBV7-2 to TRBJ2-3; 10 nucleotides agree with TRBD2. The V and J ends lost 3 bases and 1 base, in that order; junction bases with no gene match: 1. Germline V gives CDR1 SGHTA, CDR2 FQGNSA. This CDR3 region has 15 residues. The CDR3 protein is CASSFGLAGTDTQYF. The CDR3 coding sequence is TGTGCCAGCAGCTTCGGACTAGCGGGCACAGATACGCAGTATTTT.

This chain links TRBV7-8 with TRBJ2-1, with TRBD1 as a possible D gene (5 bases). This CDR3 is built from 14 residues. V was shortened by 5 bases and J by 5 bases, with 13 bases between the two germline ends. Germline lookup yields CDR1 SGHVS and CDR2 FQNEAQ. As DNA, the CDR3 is TGTGCCAGCAGCCTCAGGGTAGTAAACAATGAGCAGTTCTTC. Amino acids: CASSLRVVNNEQFF.

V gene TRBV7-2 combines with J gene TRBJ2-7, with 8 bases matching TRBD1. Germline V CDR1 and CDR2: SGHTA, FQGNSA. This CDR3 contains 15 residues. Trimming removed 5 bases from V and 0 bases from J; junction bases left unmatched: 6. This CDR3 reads CASSPDRVSSYEQYF. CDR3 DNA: TGTGCCAGCAGCCCGGACAGGGTGAGCTCCTACGAGCAGTACTTC. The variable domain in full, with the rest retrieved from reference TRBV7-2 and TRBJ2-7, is GAGVSQSPSNKVTEKGKDVELRCDPISGHTALYWYRQSLGQGLEFLIYFQGNSAPDKSGLPSDRFSAERTGGSVSTLTIQRTQQEDSAVYLCASSPDRVSSYEQYFGPGTRLTVT.

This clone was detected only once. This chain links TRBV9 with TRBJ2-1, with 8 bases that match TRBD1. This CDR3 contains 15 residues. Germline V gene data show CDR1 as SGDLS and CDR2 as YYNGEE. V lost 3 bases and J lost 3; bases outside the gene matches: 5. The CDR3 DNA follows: TGTGCCAGCAGCGGACGGGGACAGGACTACAATGAGCAGTTCTTC. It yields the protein CASSGRGQDYNEQFF.

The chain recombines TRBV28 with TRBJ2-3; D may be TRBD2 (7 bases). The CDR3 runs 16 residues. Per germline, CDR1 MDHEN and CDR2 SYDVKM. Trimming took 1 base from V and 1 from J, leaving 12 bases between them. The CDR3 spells CASSLSGRGRTDTQYF. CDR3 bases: TGTGCCAGCAGTTTATCCGGGCGGGGGCGCACAGATACGCAGTATTTT.

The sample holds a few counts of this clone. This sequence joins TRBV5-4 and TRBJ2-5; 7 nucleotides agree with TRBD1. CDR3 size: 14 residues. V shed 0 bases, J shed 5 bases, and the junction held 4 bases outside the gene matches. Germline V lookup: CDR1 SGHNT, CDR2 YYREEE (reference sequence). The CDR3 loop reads CASSLGQGGETQYF. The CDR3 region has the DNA TGTGCCAGCAGCTTGGGACAGGGTGGCGAGACCCAGTACTTC.

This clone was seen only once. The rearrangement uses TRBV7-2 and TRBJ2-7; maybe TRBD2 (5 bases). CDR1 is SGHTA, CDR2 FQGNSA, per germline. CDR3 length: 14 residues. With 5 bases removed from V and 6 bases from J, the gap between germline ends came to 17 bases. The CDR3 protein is CASSRRLTTGEQYF. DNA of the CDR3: TGTGCCAGCAGCCGACGGTTGACTACTGGCGAGCAGTACTTC.

The CDR3 coding sequence is TGCGCCAGCAGCTTGCGGGGGACTGAAAAACTGTTTTTT. Its protein is CASSLRGTEKLFF. V gene TRBV5-1 combines with J gene TRBJ1-4; a weak D match, TRBD1 (5 bases). CDR1 is SGHRS and CDR2 is YFSETQ in the germline V gene. CDR3 length: 13 residues. V lost 1 base and J 7 bases, leaving 8 bases between the germline ends. The full variable domain, completed using reference TRBV5-1 and TRBJ1-4, is KAGVTQTPRYLIKTRGQQVTLSCSPISGHRSVSWYQQTPGQGLQFLFEYFSETQRNKGNFPGRFSGRQFSNSRSEMNVSTLELGDSALYLCASSLRGTEKLFFGSGTQLSVL.

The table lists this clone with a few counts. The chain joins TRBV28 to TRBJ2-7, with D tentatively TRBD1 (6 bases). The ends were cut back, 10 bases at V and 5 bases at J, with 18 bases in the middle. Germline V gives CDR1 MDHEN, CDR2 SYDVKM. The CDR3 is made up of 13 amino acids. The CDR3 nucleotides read TGTGCCATCGAAACAGGGAGCACCGACGAGCAGTACTTC. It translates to CAIETGSTDEQYF. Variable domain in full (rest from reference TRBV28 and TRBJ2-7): DVKVTQSSRYLVKRTGEKVFLECVQDMDHENMFWYRQDPGLGLRLIYFSYDVKMKEKGDIPEGYSVSREKKERFSLILESASTNQTSMYLCAIETGSTDEQYFGPGTRLTVT.

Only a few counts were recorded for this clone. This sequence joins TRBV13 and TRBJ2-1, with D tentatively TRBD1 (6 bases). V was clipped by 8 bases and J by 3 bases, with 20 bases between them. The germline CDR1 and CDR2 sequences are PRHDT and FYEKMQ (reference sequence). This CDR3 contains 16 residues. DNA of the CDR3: TGTGCCAGCGGGTCCCAACAGGGTCAAAACTACAATGAGCAGTTCTTC. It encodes CASGSQQGQNYNEQFF. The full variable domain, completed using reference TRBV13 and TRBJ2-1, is AAGVIQSPRHLIKEKRETATLKCYPIPRHDTVYWYQQGPGQDPQFLISFYEKMQSDKGSIPDRFSAQQFSDYHSELNMSSLELGDSALYFCASGSQQGQNYNEQFFGPGTRLTVL.

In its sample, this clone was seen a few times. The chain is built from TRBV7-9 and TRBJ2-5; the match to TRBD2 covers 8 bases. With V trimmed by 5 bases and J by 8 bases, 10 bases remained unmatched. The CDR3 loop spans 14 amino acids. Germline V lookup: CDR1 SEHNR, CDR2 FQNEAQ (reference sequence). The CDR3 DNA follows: TGTGCCAGCAGCGCTACTAGCGGAGCCATCACCCAGTACTTC. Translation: CASSATSGAITQYF.

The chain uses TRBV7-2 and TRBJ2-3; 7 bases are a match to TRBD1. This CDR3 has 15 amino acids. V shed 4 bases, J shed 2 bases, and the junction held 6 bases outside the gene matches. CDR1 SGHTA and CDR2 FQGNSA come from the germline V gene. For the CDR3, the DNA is TGTGCCAGCAGCTCTCCGGGACAGTACACAGATACGCAGTATTTT. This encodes CASSSPGQYTDTQYF.

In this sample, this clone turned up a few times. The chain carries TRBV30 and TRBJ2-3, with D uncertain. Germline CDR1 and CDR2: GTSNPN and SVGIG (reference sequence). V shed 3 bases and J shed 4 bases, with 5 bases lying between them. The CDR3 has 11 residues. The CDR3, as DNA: TGTGCCTGGAGGACGGCAGATACGCAGTATTTT. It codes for CAWRTADTQYF.

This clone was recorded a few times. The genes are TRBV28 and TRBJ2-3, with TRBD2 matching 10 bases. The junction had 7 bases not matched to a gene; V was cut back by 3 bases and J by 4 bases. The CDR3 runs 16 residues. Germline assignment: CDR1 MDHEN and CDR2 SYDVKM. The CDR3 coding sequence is TGTGCCAGCAGTTTTAGGGGAGCGGGAGGGTCAGATACGCAGTATTTT. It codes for CASSFRGAGGSDTQYF.

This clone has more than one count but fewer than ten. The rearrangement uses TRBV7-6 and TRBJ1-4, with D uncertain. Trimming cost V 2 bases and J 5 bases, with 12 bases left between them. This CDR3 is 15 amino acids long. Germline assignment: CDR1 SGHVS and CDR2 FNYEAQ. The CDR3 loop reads CASSLFQAGNEKLFF. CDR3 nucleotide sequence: TGTGCCAGCAGCTTATTTCAGGCGGGGAATGAAAAACTGTTTTTT.

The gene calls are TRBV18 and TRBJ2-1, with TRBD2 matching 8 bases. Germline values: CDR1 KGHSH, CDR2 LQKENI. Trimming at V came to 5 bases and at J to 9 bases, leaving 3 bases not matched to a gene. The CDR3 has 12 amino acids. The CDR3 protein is CASSSGTSEQFF. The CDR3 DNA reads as TGTGCCAGCTCATCCGGGACTAGTGAGCAGTTCTTC.

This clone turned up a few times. DNA of the CDR3: TGCGCCAGCAGCTTTGGCGGAGCCCGGAACACCGGGGAGCTGTTTTTT. Protein product: CASSFGGARNTGELFF. The chain is built from TRBV5-1 and TRBJ2-2; D is unclear. V lost 2 bases and J lost 1, with 12 bases in between. The CDR3 totals 16 residues. Germline V gene lookup returns CDR1 SGHRS and CDR2 YFSETQ.

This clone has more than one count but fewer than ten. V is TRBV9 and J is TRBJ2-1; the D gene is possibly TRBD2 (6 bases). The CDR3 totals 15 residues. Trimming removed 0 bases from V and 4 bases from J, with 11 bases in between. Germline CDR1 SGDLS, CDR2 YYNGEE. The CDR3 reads CASSVVSGLYNEQFF. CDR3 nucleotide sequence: TGTGCCAGCAGCGTAGTAAGCGGGCTTTACAATGAGCAGTTCTTC. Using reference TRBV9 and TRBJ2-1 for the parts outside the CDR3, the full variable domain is DSGVTQTPKHLITATGQRVTLRCSPRSGDLSVYWYQQSLDQGLQFLIQYYNGEERAKGNILERFSAQQFPDLHSELNLSSLELGDSALYFCASSVVSGLYNEQFFGPGTRLTVL.

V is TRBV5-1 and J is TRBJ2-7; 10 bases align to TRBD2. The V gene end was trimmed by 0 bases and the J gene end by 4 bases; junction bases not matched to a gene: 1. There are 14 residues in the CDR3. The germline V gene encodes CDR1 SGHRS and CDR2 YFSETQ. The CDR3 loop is CASSLASGRYEQYF. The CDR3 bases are TGCGCCAGCAGCTTGGCTAGCGGGAGATACGAGCAGTACTTC.

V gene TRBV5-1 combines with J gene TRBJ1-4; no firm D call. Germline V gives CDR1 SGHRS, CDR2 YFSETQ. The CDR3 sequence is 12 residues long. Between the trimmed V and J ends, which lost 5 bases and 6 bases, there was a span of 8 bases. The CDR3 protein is CASRAFDEKLFF. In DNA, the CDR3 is TGCGCCAGCAGGGCCTTTGATGAAAAACTGTTTTTT. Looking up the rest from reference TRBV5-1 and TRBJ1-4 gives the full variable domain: KAGVTQTPRYLIKTRGQQVTLSCSPISGHRSVSWYQQTPGQGLQFLFEYFSETQRNKGNFPGRFSGRQFSNSRSEMNVSTLELGDSALYLCASRAFDEKLFFGSGTQLSVL.

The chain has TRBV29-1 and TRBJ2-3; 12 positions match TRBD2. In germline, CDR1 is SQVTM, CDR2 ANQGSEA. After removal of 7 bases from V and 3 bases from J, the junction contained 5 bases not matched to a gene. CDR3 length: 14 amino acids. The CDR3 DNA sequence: TGCAGCGGGACTAGCGGGGTCTCTACAGATACGCAGTATTTT. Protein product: CSGTSGVSTDTQYF.

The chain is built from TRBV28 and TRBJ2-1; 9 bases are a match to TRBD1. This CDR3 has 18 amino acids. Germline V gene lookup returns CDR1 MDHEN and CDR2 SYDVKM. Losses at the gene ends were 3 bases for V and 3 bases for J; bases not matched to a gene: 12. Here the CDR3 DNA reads TGTGCCAGCAGTTTTGGGACAGGGAGGAGTGCGGACTACAATGAGCAGTTCTTC. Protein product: CASSFGTGRSADYNEQFF.

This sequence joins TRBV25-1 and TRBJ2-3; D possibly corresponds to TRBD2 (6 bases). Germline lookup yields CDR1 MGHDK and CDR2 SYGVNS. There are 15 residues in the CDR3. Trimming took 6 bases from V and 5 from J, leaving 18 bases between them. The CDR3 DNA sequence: TGTGCCAGCAGCGGGACTCAACCCCCGGTAGATACGCAGTATTTT. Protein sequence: CASSGTQPPVDTQYF. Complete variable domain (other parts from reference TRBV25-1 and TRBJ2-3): EADIYQTPRYLVIGTGKKITLECSQTMGHDKMYWYQQDPGMELHLIHYSYGVNSTEKGDLSSESTVSRIRTEHFPLTLESARPSHTSQYLCASSGTQPPVDTQYFGPGTRLTVL.

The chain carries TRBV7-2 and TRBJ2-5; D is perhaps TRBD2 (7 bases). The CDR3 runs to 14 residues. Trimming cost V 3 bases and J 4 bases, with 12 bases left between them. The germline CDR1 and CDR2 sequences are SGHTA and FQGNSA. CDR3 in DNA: TGTGCCAGCAGCTTCCGGGGGGCAGGAGAGACCCAGTACTTC. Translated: CASSFRGAGETQYF.

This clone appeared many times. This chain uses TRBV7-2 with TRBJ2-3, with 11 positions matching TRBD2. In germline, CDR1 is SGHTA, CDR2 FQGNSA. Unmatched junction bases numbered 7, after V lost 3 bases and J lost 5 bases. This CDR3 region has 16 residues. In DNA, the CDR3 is TGTGCCAGCAGCTTGAAACTAGCGGGAGAGGTAGATACGCAGTATTTT. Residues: CASSLKLAGEVDTQYF.